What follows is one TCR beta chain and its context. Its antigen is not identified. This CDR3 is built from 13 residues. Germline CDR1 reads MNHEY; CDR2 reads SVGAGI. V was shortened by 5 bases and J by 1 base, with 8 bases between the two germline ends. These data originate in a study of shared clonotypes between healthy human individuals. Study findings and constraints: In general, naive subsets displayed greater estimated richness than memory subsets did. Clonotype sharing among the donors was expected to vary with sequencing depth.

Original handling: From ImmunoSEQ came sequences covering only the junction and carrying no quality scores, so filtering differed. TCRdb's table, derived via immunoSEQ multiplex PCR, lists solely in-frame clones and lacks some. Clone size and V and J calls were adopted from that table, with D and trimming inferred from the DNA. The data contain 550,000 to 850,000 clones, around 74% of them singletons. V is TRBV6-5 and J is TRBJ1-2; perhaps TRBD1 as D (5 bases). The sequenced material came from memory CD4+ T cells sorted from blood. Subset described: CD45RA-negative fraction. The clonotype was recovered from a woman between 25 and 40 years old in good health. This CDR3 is CASSLRDNYGYTF. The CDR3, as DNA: TGTGCCAGCAGTCTCAGGGATAACTATGGCTACACCTTC.